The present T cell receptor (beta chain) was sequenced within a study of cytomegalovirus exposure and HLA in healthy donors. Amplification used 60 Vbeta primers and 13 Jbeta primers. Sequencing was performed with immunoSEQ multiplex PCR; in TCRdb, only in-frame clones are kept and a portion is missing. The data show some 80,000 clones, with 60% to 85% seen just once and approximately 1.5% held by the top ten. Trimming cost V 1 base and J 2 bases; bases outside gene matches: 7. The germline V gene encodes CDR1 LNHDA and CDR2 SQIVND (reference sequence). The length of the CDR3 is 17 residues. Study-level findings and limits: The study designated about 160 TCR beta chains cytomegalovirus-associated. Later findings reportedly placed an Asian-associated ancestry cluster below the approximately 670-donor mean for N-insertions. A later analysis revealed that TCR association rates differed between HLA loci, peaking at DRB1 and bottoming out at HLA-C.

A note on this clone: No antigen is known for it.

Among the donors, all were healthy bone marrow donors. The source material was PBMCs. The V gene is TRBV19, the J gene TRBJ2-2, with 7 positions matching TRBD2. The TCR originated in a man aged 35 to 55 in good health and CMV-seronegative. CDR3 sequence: CASSIVGLAANTGELFF. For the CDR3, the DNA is TGTGCCAGTAGTATAGTCGGGCTAGCGGCTAACACCGGGGAGCTGTTTTTT.